Shown below are 31 T cell receptor beta chains from a single sample sequenced in a study of blood T cell repertoires in COVID-19. Generated by immunoSEQ multiplex PCR, the TCRdb table keeps only in-frame clones and is missing some. This table holds around 140,000 clones, about 81% found once. The sample consisted of PBMCs or T cells enriched from blood (not recorded which). The receptors derive from a man aged 35 to 55 with acute COVID-19.

The J gene is TRBJ1-1, the V gene TRBV29-1; no clear D. Trimming took off 5 bases at V and 1 base at J, with 5 bases between the two ends. The CDR3 runs 11 residues. Germline CDR1 reads SQVTM; CDR2 reads ANQGSEA. CDR3 amino acids: CSVTTNTEAFF. The CDR3 DNA reads TGCAGCGTTACAACGAACACTGAAGCTTTCTTT.

J is TRBJ1-2 and V is TRBV19, with D unresolved. The CDR3 sequence is 17 residues long. V was clipped by 0 bases and J by 0 bases, with 14 bases between them. Germline V gives CDR1 LNHDA, CDR2 SQIVND (reference sequence). CDR3 sequence reads: CASSIDGGSAANYGYTF. In nucleotides, the CDR3 is TGTGCCAGTAGTATAGACGGCGGATCGGCCGCTAACTATGGCTACACCTTC. The full variable domain, in which reference TRBV19 and TRBJ1-2 provide the parts outside the CDR3, is DGGITQSPKYLFRKEGQNVTLSCEQNLNHDAMYWYRQDPGQGLRLIYYSQIVNDFQKGDIAEGYSVSREKKESFPLTVTSAQKNPTAFYLCASSIDGGSAANYGYTFGSGTRLTVV.

This clone was detected only once. The chain carries TRBV18 and TRBJ2-7, with D unresolved. Trimming removed 6 bases from V and 8 bases from J, with 20 bases in between. CDR1 is KGHSH, CDR2 LQKENI, per germline. This CDR3 is 14 amino acids long. This CDR3 reads CASSLDPGAFQQYF. As DNA, the CDR3 is TGTGCCAGCTCTCTAGACCCCGGCGCATTCCAGCAGTACTTC.

This clone was seen a few times. The chain has TRBV6-5 and TRBJ2-7, with 9 bases identical to TRBD2. V lost 6 bases to trimming and J lost 5 bases; unmatched junction nucleotides: 11. The germline V gene has CDR1 MNHEY and CDR2 SVGAGI. The CDR3 length is 15 residues. CDR3 in DNA: TGTGCCAGCAGCCCCCTCGGGACTAGCAGCAACGAGCAGTACTTC. Protein product: CASSPLGTSSNEQYF.

The chain couples TRBV5-1 to TRBJ2-7; weak D call: TRBD2 (6 bases). Trimming stripped 4 bases from V and 1 base from J, with 12 bases between. Germline V gene lookup returns CDR1 SGHRS and CDR2 YFSETQ. The CDR3 totals 14 residues. The CDR3 spells CASSPGSNSYEQYF. The DNA of the CDR3 is TGCGCCAGCAGCCCCGGGAGTAATTCCTACGAGCAGTACTTC.

The rearrangement uses TRBV25-1 and TRBJ2-1, with a possible D match to TRBD2 (6 bases). Germline-derived CDR1 and CDR2 are MGHDK and SYGVNS. This CDR3 has 14 residues. The V end was cut by 7 bases, the J end by 10 bases, with 20 bases between. Written as DNA, the CDR3 is TGTGCCAGCACCCCCCGGGACTCCCTTCGGGAGCAGTTCTTC. It yields the protein CASTPRDSLREQFF.

The gene calls are TRBV12-3 or TRBV12-4 and TRBJ2-1, with TRBD2 as a possible D gene (6 bases). The CDR3 runs to 11 residues. Trimming removed 2 bases at V and 13 bases at J, with 9 bases between. CDR3 nucleotide sequence: TGTGCCAGCAGTTTATCGGGAGCCCAGTTCTTC. It yields the protein CASSLSGAQFF.

This chain connects TRBV9 to TRBJ2-1; TRBD2 aligns across 9 bases. The J segment lost 5 bases and the V segment lost 1 base, leaving 7 bases of the junction unmatched. Per germline, CDR1 SGDLS and CDR2 YYNGEE. The CDR3 is made up of 16 amino acids. The CDR3 DNA is TGTGCCAGCAGCGTAAGGCTAGCGGGGTGGCACAATGAGCAGTTCTTC. It specifies CASSVRLAGWHNEQFF. Complete variable domain (other parts from reference TRBV9 and TRBJ2-1): DSGVTQTPKHLITATGQRVTLRCSPRSGDLSVYWYQQSLDQGLQFLIQYYNGEERAKGNILERFSAQQFPDLHSELNLSSLELGDSALYFCASSVRLAGWHNEQFFGPGTRLTVL.

The rearrangement joins TRBV9 to TRBJ1-3; the match to TRBD1 covers 9 bases. The CDR3 runs to 16 residues. In germline, CDR1 is SGDLS, CDR2 YYNGEE. J lost 3 bases, V lost 3 bases, and 7 bases had no gene match. DNA of the CDR3: TGTGCCAGCAGCGGGCGTACAGGGGGCAATGGAAACACCATATATTTT. Protein: CASSGRTGGNGNTIYF.

J is TRBJ1-5 and V is TRBV3-1 (or the pseudogene TRBV3-2); TRBD1 might be the D (5 bases). V lost 0 bases, J lost 5 bases, and 8 bases lay in between. Germline CDR1 reads LGHDT; CDR2 reads YNNKEL (reference sequence). The CDR3 has 14 amino acids. As DNA, the CDR3 is TGTGCCAGCAGCCAAGAAGGGGATTATCAGCCCCAGCATTTT. It specifies CASSQEGDYQPQHF.

This clone was observed a single time. The chain recombines TRBV6-5 with TRBJ1-1, with no clear D. The CDR3 is 13 amino acids. V was shortened by 6 bases and J by 5 bases, with 13 bases between the two germline ends. Looked up from germline, CDR1 is MNHEY and CDR2 is SVGAGI. The CDR3 protein is CASSRARWTEAFF. Here the CDR3 DNA reads TGTGCCAGCAGCCGCGCCCGGTGGACTGAAGCTTTCTTT.

This chain links TRBV5-1 with TRBJ1-5; 7 nucleotides match TRBD1. Trimming removed 4 bases from V and 2 bases from J; junction bases left unmatched: 6. CDR1 is SGHRS and CDR2 is YFSETQ in the germline V gene. This CDR3 spans 15 amino acids. CDR3 nucleotide sequence: TGCGCCAGCAGCCCTACAGGGGCCGGCAATCAGCCCCAGCATTTT. Translated: CASSPTGAGNQPQHF.

CDR3 loop: CASSVTNEKLFF. Written as DNA, the CDR3 is TGTGCCAGCAGCGTAACTAATGAAAAACTGTTTTTT. The rearrangement links TRBV6-6 to TRBJ1-4; D unresolved. Germline values: CDR1 MNHNY, CDR2 SVGAGI (reference sequence). The CDR3 runs 12 residues. V shed 6 bases and J shed 1 base, with 3 bases lying between them.

This chain uses TRBV5-5 with TRBJ1-2; D ambiguous. The germline V gene encodes CDR1 SGHKS and CDR2 YYEKEE (reference sequence). The CDR3 has 13 residues. Trimming pared 4 bases from V and 2 bases from J, leaving 9 bases between. The DNA of the CDR3 is TGTGCCAGCAGCCCCGACACAAACTATGGCTACACCTTC. It codes for CASSPDTNYGYTF.

The genes are TRBV9 and TRBJ1-6; D gene unclear. Trimming removed 0 bases from V and 10 bases from J, with 14 bases in between. This CDR3 has 15 residues. Germline V gene sequence: CDR1 SGDLS, CDR2 YYNGEE. The CDR3 here is CASSVDPGSGSPLHF. As DNA, the CDR3 is TGTGCCAGCAGCGTAGACCCGGGAAGTGGCTCACCCCTCCACTTT.

This rearrangement joins TRBV19 to TRBJ2-2; 9 nucleotides align to TRBD1. There are 14 residues in the CDR3. With 5 bases clipped from V and 6 bases from J, the junction kept 4 bases outside the gene matches. Germline lookup yields CDR1 LNHDA and CDR2 SQIVND (reference sequence). The CDR3 DNA sequence: TGTGCCAGTAGTCCACAGGGGGCCTCCGGGGAGCTGTTTTTT. As protein: CASSPQGASGELFF.

V usage is TRBV5-6 and J usage is TRBJ2-1; TRBD2 aligns across 12 bases. There are 14 residues in the CDR3. Trimming cost V 4 bases and J 7 bases; bases outside gene matches: 3. CDR1 SGHDT and CDR2 YYEEEE come from the germline V gene. CDR3 region: CASSKGLAGNEQFF. As DNA, the CDR3 is TGTGCCAGCAGCAAAGGACTAGCGGGGAATGAGCAGTTCTTC.

J is TRBJ1-1 and V is TRBV5-4; D is ambiguous. The length of the CDR3 is 12 residues. CDR1 is SGHNT and CDR2 is YYREEE in the germline V gene (reference sequence). V was clipped by 0 bases and J by 3 bases, with 3 bases between them. For the CDR3, the DNA is TGTGCCAGCAGCTTGGCTGACACTGAAGCTTTCTTT. This codes for CASSLADTEAFF.

The V call is TRBV11-2, the J call TRBJ2-7; 8 nucleotides agree with TRBD2. Germline V gene sequence: CDR1 SGHAT, CDR2 FQNNGV. CDR3 length equals 16 residues. After removal of 0 bases from V and 4 bases from J, the junction contained 8 bases not matched to a gene. The CDR3 DNA reads TGTGCCAGCAGCTTAGAGGGGAGCGGGGGACGTTACGAGCAGTACTTC. This codes for CASSLEGSGGRYEQYF. Filled out from reference TRBV11-2 and TRBJ2-7, the complete variable domain reads EAGVAQSPRYKIIEKRQSVAFWCNPISGHATLYWYQQILGQGPKLLIQFQNNGVVDDSQLPKDRFSAERLKGVDSTLKIQPAKLEDSAVYLCASSLEGSGGRYEQYFGPGTRLTVT.

This rearrangement joins TRBV6-1 to TRBJ1-5; 7 bases are a match to TRBD1. The CDR3 runs to 15 residues. The ends lost 2 bases at V and 4 bases at J; junction bases unmatched: 5. From germline, CDR1 is MNHNS and CDR2 SASEGT. The CDR3 is CASSELGTANQPQHF. In DNA form, the CDR3 reads TGTGCCAGCAGTGAACTCGGGACAGCTAATCAGCCCCAGCATTTT.

There are a few counts of this clone. The chain employs TRBV7-9 and TRBJ1-4, with unresolved D. Germline V gene lookup returns CDR1 SEHNR and CDR2 FQNEAQ (reference sequence). The CDR3 runs to 14 residues. Trimming took off 2 bases at V and 5 bases at J, with 9 bases between the two ends. The DNA for the CDR3 is TGTGCCAGCAGCTTAACCCGAGGAAATGAAAAACTGTTTTTT. Translation: CASSLTRGNEKLFF.

The chain is built from TRBV6-2 or TRBV6-3 and TRBJ2-7; 7 nucleotides agree with TRBD2. The CDR3 consists of 16 residues. The germline V gene encodes CDR1 MNHEY and CDR2 SVGEGT. Trimming cost V 3 bases and J 0 bases; bases outside gene matches: 8. CDR3 nucleotide sequence: TGTGCCAGCAGTTATTACGGGACTATATTCTCCTACGAGCAGTACTTC. This translates into CASSYYGTIFSYEQYF.

This clone was found many times. This chain joins TRBV18 and TRBJ1-6; 9 positions match TRBD1. The CDR3 is 16 amino acids. V gave up 3 bases and J gave up 7 bases; unmatched junction bases: 7. Per germline, CDR1 KGHSH and CDR2 LQKENI. The DNA of the CDR3 is TGTGCCAGCTCACCCAGACTGGGACAGGGAAATTCACCCCTCCACTTT. It yields the protein CASSPRLGQGNSPLHF.

The chain combines TRBV27 with TRBJ2-2; TRBD1 aligns across 7 bases. Trimming removed 6 bases from V and 0 bases from J; junction bases left unmatched: 4. CDR1 MNHEY and CDR2 SMNVEV come from the germline V gene (reference sequence). The CDR3 runs 15 residues. The CDR3 nucleotides read TGTGCCAGCAGGCTACAGGGGCCGAACACCGGGGAGCTGTTTTTT. Amino acid sequence: CASRLQGPNTGELFF.

This rearrangement joins TRBV15 to TRBJ1-3, with 7 bases that match TRBD1. Trimming removed 2 bases from V and 4 bases from J; junction bases left unmatched: 17. Germline loops: CDR1 LNHNV, CDR2 YYDKDF (reference sequence). CDR3 size: 19 residues. CDR3 protein: CATSRRITGVGGSGNTIYF. CDR3 bases: TGTGCCACCAGCAGAAGGATTACAGGGGTGGGAGGATCAGGAAACACCATATATTTT.

This clone was counted only a few times. The rearrangement joins TRBV5-1 to TRBJ2-2, with 8 bases identical to TRBD2. Trimming at V came to 0 bases and at J to 6 bases, leaving 4 bases not matched to a gene. The CDR3 contains 15 residues. CDR1 and CDR2 (germline): SGHRS, YFSETQ. CDR3 region: CASSLAGGEPGELFF. CDR3 DNA: TGCGCCAGCAGCTTGGCCGGGGGGGAACCCGGGGAGCTGTTTTTT. The full variable domain, with the rest looked up from reference TRBV5-1 and TRBJ2-2, is KAGVTQTPRYLIKTRGQQVTLSCSPISGHRSVSWYQQTPGQGLQFLFEYFSETQRNKGNFPGRFSGRQFSNSRSEMNVSTLELGDSALYLCASSLAGGEPGELFFGEGSRLTVL.

The chain has TRBV19 and TRBJ1-2; 8 nucleotides agree with TRBD1. J gave up 11 bases and V 6 bases, and 11 bases lay outside the gene matches. The CDR3 extends over 13 amino acids. Germline values: CDR1 LNHDA, CDR2 SQIVND (reference sequence). In DNA, the CDR3 is TGTGCCAGTAGGGATCGGACAGGGATATGGTACACCTTC. This translates into CASRDRTGIWYTF.

This rearrangement joins TRBV5-8 to TRBJ2-4; 9 bases are a match to TRBD1. CDR1 SGHTS and CDR2 YDEGEE come from the germline V gene. CDR3 size: 17 residues. V lost 0 bases, J lost 1 base, and 5 bases stayed unmatched. The CDR3 DNA reads as TGTGCCAGCAGCTTGGTCTCCGGGACAGGGGCCAAAAACATTCAGTACTTC. Translation: CASSLVSGTGAKNIQYF. Looking up the rest from reference TRBV5-8 and TRBJ2-4 gives the full variable domain: EAGVTQSPTHLIKTRGQQATLRCSPISGHTSVYWYQQALGLGLQFLLWYDEGEERNRGNFPPRFSGRQFPNYSSELNVNALELEDSALYLCASSLVSGTGAKNIQYFGAGTRLSVL.

This chain uses TRBV18 with TRBJ1-4; D ambiguous. V lost 3 bases and J 8 bases, leaving 10 bases between the germline ends. Per germline, CDR1 KGHSH and CDR2 LQKENI. The CDR3 consists of 13 residues. In DNA form, the CDR3 reads TGTGCCAGCTCACCCCGGAGTAAGGAAAAACTGTTTTTT. Protein product: CASSPRSKEKLFF.

V gene TRBV3-1 (or the pseudogene TRBV3-2) combines with J gene TRBJ2-7; 9 nucleotides align to TRBD2. This CDR3 is built from 13 residues. Germline CDR1 and CDR2: LGHDT and YNNKEL (reference sequence). The V and J ends lost 4 bases and 7 bases, in that order; junction bases with no gene match: 5. The CDR3 sequence is CASSPYSGGEQYF. CDR3 nucleotide sequence: TGTGCCAGCAGCCCCTACAGCGGGGGGGAGCAGTACTTC.

The V and J genes are TRBV19 and TRBJ2-1, with 7 bases lining up with TRBD1. CDR3 size: 17 residues. In germline, CDR1 is LNHDA, CDR2 SQIVND (reference sequence). V lost 6 bases, J lost 0 bases, and 11 bases stayed unmatched. The CDR3 spells CASSRPGQISSYNEQFF. The CDR3 region has the DNA TGTGCCAGTAGCCGACCGGGACAGATTAGCTCCTACAATGAGCAGTTCTTC.